This T cell receptor (beta chain) emerged from a study of cytomegalovirus exposure and HLA in healthy donors. Study information: Membership in the Caucasian-associated ancestry cluster was found for 75% to 90% of almost 400 genotyped donors. Broader study findings: Later findings reportedly placed an Asian-associated ancestry cluster below the roughly 700-donor mean for N-insertions.

The study ran its PCR with 60 Vbeta and 13 Jbeta primers. As handled by the study authors: Some 80 million unique TCR beta chains, some 11 million shared, were counted in a later analysis. TCRdb's copy holds only in-frame clones and misses some; the assay was immunoSEQ multiplex PCR. Clone size and V and J calls were adopted from that table, with D and trimming inferred from the DNA. Of around 80,000 clones in the sample, about 78% are singletons; the top ten hold 1.5% to 2%. Trimming shortened V by 7 bases and J by 1 base, and 10 bases separated the two germline ends. Germline lookup yields CDR1 MNHEY and CDR2 SVGAGI. The CDR3 extends over 13 amino acids. A note on this clone: Its specificity is not known.

The receptor was isolated from a man aged 35 to 55 in good health and CMV-seronegative. The chain employs TRBV6-5 and TRBJ1-1; D is uncertain. Sequencing used PBMCs. The CDR3 reads CASTTPTNTEAFF. CDR3 sequence (DNA): TGTGCCAGCACCACACCAACGAACACTGAAGCTTTCTTT.